Presented here are 15 T cell receptor beta chains from one specimen sequenced in a study of blood T cell repertoires in COVID-19 (dated by TCRdb to 2020 to 2021). The library was prepared using the immunoSEQ multiplex PCR assay. The immuneACCESS repertoire file appears here via TCRdb, limited to in-frame rearrangements. These files lack a portion of the clones; in checked studies, under half of the deficit traces to unresolved V genes, and the cause of the others is not known. Counted in this sample were approximately 260,000 clones; about 79% of them appeared once. The leading ten clones occupy approximately 10% of the sample. Sequences were obtained from peripheral blood. The receptors stem from an elderly woman with acute or convalescent COVID-19.

J is TRBJ1-6 and V is TRBV4-2; 7 bases match TRBD1. The V and J ends lost 0 bases and 6 bases, in that order; junction bases with no gene match: 2. Germline-derived CDR1 and CDR2 are LGHNA and YNFKEQ. This CDR3 contains 15 residues. The CDR3 nucleotides are TGTGCCAGCAGCCAAGAGGGACAGCGTAATTCACCCCTCCACTTT. The encoded protein is CASSQEGQRNSPLHF.

The chain couples TRBV19 to TRBJ1-5; 8 bases match TRBD1. V lost 7 bases to trimming and J lost 9 bases; unmatched junction nucleotides: 11. Germline V CDR1 and CDR2: LNHDA, SQIVND (reference sequence). CDR3 size: 14 residues. The CDR3 sequence: CASTQDRGELPQHF. The CDR3 region has the DNA TGTGCCAGTACCCAAGACAGGGGCGAATTGCCCCAGCATTTT. Combining the CDR3 with reference TRBV19 and TRBJ1-5 gives the whole variable domain DGGITQSPKYLFRKEGQNVTLSCEQNLNHDAMYWYRQDPGQGLRLIYYSQIVNDFQKGDIAEGYSVSREKKESFPLTVTSAQKNPTAFYLCASTQDRGELPQHFGDGTRLSIL.

A single count supports this clone. The CDR3 spells CASSQGYSGEAFF. CDR3 in DNA: TGTGCCAGCAGCCAAGGGTACAGCGGGGAAGCTTTCTTT. This chain connects TRBV3-1 (or the pseudogene TRBV3-2) to TRBJ1-1, with unresolved D. V was clipped by 1 base and J by 8 bases, with 11 bases between them. Germline V gene lookup returns CDR1 LGHDT and CDR2 YNNKEL (reference sequence). The CDR3 runs 13 residues.

The chain is built from TRBV28 and TRBJ1-2; 10 bases align to TRBD1. Trimming removed 6 bases from V and 8 bases from J; junction bases left unmatched: 12. CDR3 length: 15 amino acids. The V gene's germline CDR1 is MDHEN and CDR2 SYDVKM. The CDR3 here is CASSSQGDRGLGYTF. The DNA of the CDR3 is TGTGCCAGCAGCTCCCAAGGGGACAGGGGCTTAGGCTACACCTTC.

This chain joins TRBV27 and TRBJ2-6, with D perhaps TRBD1 (6 bases). Trimming stripped 3 bases from V and 17 bases from J, with 17 bases between. CDR3 length: 13 residues. Germline V gene lookup returns CDR1 MNHEY and CDR2 SMNVEV (reference sequence). In DNA, the CDR3 is TGTGCCAGCAGTTTCCAGCCAGGACAGCATATGACTTTC. Amino acid sequence: CASSFQPGQHMTF.

The rearrangement joins TRBV5-1 to TRBJ2-7; D is perhaps TRBD1 (6 bases). CDR3 length: 14 amino acids. CDR1 SGHRS and CDR2 YFSETQ come from the germline V gene. Trimming cost V 0 bases and J 0 bases, with 7 bases left between them. The CDR3 sequence is CASSLGDNSYEQYF. The CDR3, as DNA: TGCGCCAGCAGCTTGGGGGACAACTCCTACGAGCAGTACTTC. Based on the CDR3 plus reference TRBV5-1 and TRBJ2-7, the full variable domain is KAGVTQTPRYLIKTRGQQVTLSCSPISGHRSVSWYQQTPGQGLQFLFEYFSETQRNKGNFPGRFSGRQFSNSRSEMNVSTLELGDSALYLCASSLGDNSYEQYFGPGTRLTVT.

This clone appeared once. The chain is built from TRBV23-1 and TRBJ1-6, with a tentative D call TRBD1 (5 bases). TRBV23-1 is identified as an open reading frame with a role that is uncertain. V lost 0 bases and J 5 bases, leaving 14 bases between the germline ends. The CDR3 sequence is 17 residues long. DNA for the CDR3: TGCGCCAGCAGTCAATCCCCGCCAGGGAAGGATAATTCACCCCTCCACTTT. This encodes CASSQSPPGKDNSPLHF.

The chain carries TRBV6-1 and TRBJ2-2, with a possible D match to TRBD2 (6 bases). Germline CDR1 reads MNHNS; CDR2 reads SASEGT. Trimming shortened V by 3 bases and J by 0 bases, and 8 bases separated the two germline ends. This CDR3 comprises 15 residues. The CDR3 coding sequence is TGTGCCAGCAGTGAGCGGGGAACGAACACCGGGGAGCTGTTTTTT. Protein sequence: CASSERGTNTGELFF.

J is TRBJ1-6 and V is TRBV7-9, with TRBD1 identical over 8 bases. Trimming removed 5 bases from V and 7 bases from J; junction bases left unmatched: 7. The CDR3 has 15 amino acids. The V gene's germline CDR1 is SEHNR and CDR2 FQNEAQ (reference sequence). CDR3: CASSKRQGNNSPLHF. The CDR3 bases are TGTGCCAGCAGCAAAAGACAGGGGAACAATTCACCCCTCCACTTT.

The chain has TRBV7-8 and TRBJ1-6; no clear D gene. V dropped 1 base and J dropped 5 bases, with 15 bases sitting between them. Germline V gene lookup returns CDR1 SGHVS and CDR2 FQNEAQ. This CDR3 region has 17 residues. The CDR3 region has the DNA TGTGCCAGCAGCTTAGAGACGGAGGTCGCGAATAATTCACCCCTCCACTTT. Translation: CASSLETEVANNSPLHF.

V is TRBV29-1 and J is TRBJ1-2; the D gene is possibly TRBD1 (5 bases). The CDR3 has 11 residues. The V gene lost 6 bases and the J gene lost 8 bases, with 13 bases spanning the gap. The germline gives CDR1 SQVTM, CDR2 ANQGSEA. The CDR3 sequence is CSVWGPRGYTF. CDR3 nucleotides: TGCAGCGTGTGGGGCCCCCGGGGCTACACCTTC.

This chain uses TRBV21-1 with TRBJ1-3. TRBV21-1 is assigned pseudogene status. CDR3 length equals 15 residues. Written as DNA, the CDR3 is TGTGCCAGCAACACGACGGTCCGGAGAGGAAACACCATATATTTT. It is translated as CASNTTVRRGNTIYF.

The gene calls are TRBV5-1 and TRBJ2-3; the match to TRBD2 covers 11 bases. Per germline, CDR1 SGHRS and CDR2 YFSETQ. The CDR3 covers 16 residues. V was clipped by 4 bases and J by 2 bases; unmatched bases: 6. This CDR3 reads CASSLELAGATDTQYF. CDR3 bases: TGCGCCAGCAGCCTAGAACTAGCGGGGGCCACAGATACGCAGTATTTT. Filled out from reference TRBV5-1 and TRBJ2-3, the complete variable domain reads KAGVTQTPRYLIKTRGQQVTLSCSPISGHRSVSWYQQTPGQGLQFLFEYFSETQRNKGNFPGRFSGRQFSNSRSEMNVSTLELGDSALYLCASSLELAGATDTQYFGPGTRLTVL.

This chain joins TRBV19 and TRBJ1-5; 9 bases align to TRBD1. CDR1 is LNHDA, CDR2 SQIVND, per germline (reference sequence). Unmatched junction bases numbered 3, after V lost 5 bases and J lost 4 bases. The CDR3 length is 14 residues. In nucleotides, the CDR3 is TGTGCCAGTAGTGGGACAGGGATAAATCAGCCCCAGCATTTT. Translation gives CASSGTGINQPQHF. Combining the CDR3 with reference TRBV19 and TRBJ1-5 gives the whole variable domain DGGITQSPKYLFRKEGQNVTLSCEQNLNHDAMYWYRQDPGQGLRLIYYSQIVNDFQKGDIAEGYSVSREKKESFPLTVTSAQKNPTAFYLCASSGTGINQPQHFGDGTRLSIL.

This clone was seen once. The chain uses TRBV5-6 and TRBJ2-7, with 10 bases that match TRBD2. Germline V gene data show CDR1 as SGHDT and CDR2 as YYEEEE. CDR3 length: 15 residues. After removal of 2 bases from V and 2 bases from J, the junction contained 4 bases not matched to a gene. For the CDR3, the DNA is TGTGCCAGCAGCTTTACTAGCGGGGTAACCTACGAGCAGTACTTC. It yields the protein CASSFTSGVTYEQYF.